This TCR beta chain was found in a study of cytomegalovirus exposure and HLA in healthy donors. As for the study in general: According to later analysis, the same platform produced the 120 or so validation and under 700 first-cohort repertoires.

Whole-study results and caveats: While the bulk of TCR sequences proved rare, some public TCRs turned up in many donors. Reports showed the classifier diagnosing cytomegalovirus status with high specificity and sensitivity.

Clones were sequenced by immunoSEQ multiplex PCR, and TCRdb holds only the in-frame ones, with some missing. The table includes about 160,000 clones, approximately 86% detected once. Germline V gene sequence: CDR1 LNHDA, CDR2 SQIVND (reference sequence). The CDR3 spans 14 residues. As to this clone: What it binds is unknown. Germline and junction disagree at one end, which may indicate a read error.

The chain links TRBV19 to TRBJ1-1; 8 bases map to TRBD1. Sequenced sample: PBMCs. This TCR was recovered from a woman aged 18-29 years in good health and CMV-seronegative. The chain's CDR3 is CASSIDRGNTEAFF. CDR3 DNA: TGTGCCAGTAGCATAGACAGGGGGAACACTGAAGCTTTCTTT. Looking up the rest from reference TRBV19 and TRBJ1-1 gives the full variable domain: DGGITQSPKYLFRKEGQNVTLSCEQNLNHDAMYWYRQDPGQGLRLIYYSQIVNDFQKGDIAEGYSVSREKKESFPLTVTSAQKNPTAFYLCASSIDRGNTEAFFGQGTRLTVV.